These 22 T cell receptor beta chains were sequenced from one sample in a study of cytomegalovirus exposure and HLA in healthy donors. This PCR relied on a set of 60 Vbeta primers and 13 Jbeta primers. Sequenced by immunoSEQ multiplex PCR; TCRdb stores in-frame clones only, minus some. The sample contains 100,000 to 150,000 clones, approximately 83% of which appear only once. Sequencing was done on a sample of PBMCs. Receptors originate from a girl aged 2 to 9 in good health and CMV-seronegative.

The chain couples TRBV28 to TRBJ1-1; TRBD1 aligns across 8 bases. This CDR3 contains 15 residues. Germline V gene data show CDR1 as MDHEN and CDR2 as SYDVKM. Losses at the gene ends were 8 bases for V and 5 bases for J; bases not matched to a gene: 13. CDR3 DNA: TGTGCCAGCCGGCGGAGCACAGGGGGTAGAACTGAAGCTTTCTTT. It codes for CASRRSTGGRTEAFF.

The gene calls are TRBV4-1 and TRBJ1-2, with 10 bases lining up with TRBD1. The CDR3 sequence is 15 residues long. V lost 1 base to trimming and J lost 7 bases; unmatched junction nucleotides: 6. The germline V gene encodes CDR1 MGHRA and CDR2 YSYEKL. The CDR3 region has the DNA TGCGCCAGCAGCCAAGGCGGGACAGGGGTATTTGGCTACACCTTC. It yields the protein CASSQGGTGVFGYTF.

The chain links TRBV4-1 to TRBJ1-2, with 8 bases lining up with TRBD1. The trim removed 0 bases at V and 4 bases at J, leaving 10 bases unmatched. The V gene's germline CDR1 is MGHRA and CDR2 YSYEKL. CDR3 size: 17 residues. The CDR3 DNA is TGCGCCAGCAGCCAAGAACCCCGGACAGGGTCCGGCTATGGCTACACCTTC. It yields the protein CASSQEPRTGSGYGYTF.

The V gene is TRBV9, the J gene TRBJ2-1; D is undetermined. Trimming cost V 1 base and J 10 bases, with 18 bases left between them. The CDR3 is 15 amino acids. CDR1 is SGDLS and CDR2 is YYNGEE in the germline V gene. CDR3 amino acids: CASSVFDSDGGEQFF. For the CDR3, the DNA is TGTGCCAGCAGCGTATTTGACTCCGATGGTGGAGAGCAGTTCTTC.

The chain is built from TRBV4-2 and TRBJ2-5; perhaps TRBD2 as D (6 bases). Germline assignment: CDR1 LGHNA and CDR2 YNFKEQ. CDR3 length: 12 amino acids. Trimming took off 4 bases at V and 9 bases at J, with 12 bases between the two ends. The CDR3 loop is CASSLFSGPQYF. The CDR3 DNA is TGTGCCAGCAGCCTTTTTAGCGGACCCCAGTACTTC.

The CDR3 region is CASSETGVQGAFF. CDR3 bases: TGTGCCAGCAGCGAGACAGGGGTCCAGGGAGCTTTCTTT. The chain couples TRBV7-3 to TRBJ1-1, with 8 bases matching TRBD1. V was pared by 5 bases and J by 10 bases, with 9 bases of the junction left unmatched. Per the germline V gene, CDR1 is SGHTA and CDR2 is FQGTGA. There are 13 residues in the CDR3.

This chain links TRBV27 with TRBJ2-7; 7 nucleotides line up with TRBD1. CDR1 and CDR2 (germline): MNHEY, SMNVEV (reference sequence). After removal of 3 bases from V and 3 bases from J, the junction contained 2 bases not matched to a gene. The CDR3 spans 13 residues. CDR3 sequence (DNA): TGTGCCAGCAGTTTCGCAGGGGGCTACGAGCAGTACTTC. It is translated as CASSFAGGYEQYF.

The rearrangement links TRBV11-2 to TRBJ2-5; TRBD1 aligns across 8 bases. V lost 3 bases to trimming and J lost 5 bases; unmatched junction nucleotides: 8. This CDR3 is 15 amino acids long. Germline V gene sequence: CDR1 SGHAT, CDR2 FQNNGV. This CDR3 is CASSFGGQGRETQYF. The CDR3 DNA reads TGTGCCAGCAGCTTTGGAGGACAGGGTAGGGAGACCCAGTACTTC.

The chain has TRBV27 and TRBJ2-2; TRBD2 matches at 10 bases. CDR1 is MNHEY, CDR2 SMNVEV, per germline (reference sequence). The V gene end was trimmed by 5 bases and the J gene end by 8 bases; junction bases not matched to a gene: 17. This CDR3 has 18 amino acids. CDR3 protein: CASSLLLKAGGAPGELFF. The CDR3 nucleotides are TGTGCCAGCAGTCTCCTGCTTAAAGCGGGAGGGGCCCCAGGGGAGCTGTTTTTT.

This clone has only a few counts. This sequence joins TRBV9 and TRBJ2-1, with D perhaps matching TRBD1 (6 bases). The V gene's germline CDR1 is SGDLS and CDR2 YYNGEE. Trimming removed 0 bases at V and 4 bases at J, with 11 bases between. CDR3 length: 15 amino acids. This CDR3 reads CASSVEGTQYNEQFF. DNA of the CDR3: TGTGCCAGCAGCGTAGAGGGGACACAGTACAATGAGCAGTTCTTC.

CDR3 in amino acids: CASSLAGRGDYSYNEQFF. In nucleotides, the CDR3 is TGCGCCAGCAGCTTGGCCGGGCGGGGAGACTACTCCTACAATGAGCAGTTCTTC. The J gene is TRBJ2-1, the V gene TRBV5-1, with a tentative D call TRBD2 (6 bases). From germline, CDR1 is SGHRS and CDR2 YFSETQ. This CDR3 comprises 18 residues. Trimming cost V 0 bases and J 0 bases, with 16 bases left between them.

V gene TRBV2 combines with J gene TRBJ2-7; 9 bases align to TRBD1. V dropped 0 bases and J dropped 6; count of bases not matched to a gene: 6. The CDR3 runs 15 residues. Germline CDR1 reads SNHLY; CDR2 reads FYNNEI. The CDR3 DNA reads as TGTGCCAGCAGTGAAGCCCGGAAGACAGGGGGCGAGCAGTACTTC. It yields the protein CASSEARKTGGEQYF.

The gene calls are TRBV4-3 and TRBJ1-5; D is perhaps TRBD1 (5 bases). The CDR3 contains 14 residues. With 4 bases removed from V and 6 bases from J, the gap between germline ends came to 13 bases. Germline CDR1 reads LGHNA; CDR2 reads YSLEER. The CDR3 coding sequence is TGCGCCAGCAGCCCGAGCCGGGGGGTTCAGCCCCAGCATTTT. It is translated as CASSPSRGVQPQHF.

This clone was observed once. This chain links TRBV5-4 with TRBJ1-3; the D is unclear. The V gene's germline CDR1 is SGHNT and CDR2 YYREEE (reference sequence). The CDR3 totals 14 residues. Trimming pared 0 bases from V and 4 bases from J, leaving 8 bases between. Here the CDR3 reads CASSLGQYGNTIYF. CDR3 bases: TGTGCCAGCAGCTTGGGTCAGTACGGAAACACCATATATTTT. The full variable domain, rest sourced from reference TRBV5-4 and TRBJ1-3, is ETGVTQSPTHLIKTRGQQVTLRCSSQSGHNTVSWYQQALGQGPQFIFQYYREEENGRGNFPPRFSGLQFPNYSSELNVNALELDDSALYLCASSLGQYGNTIYFGEGSWLTVV.

The rearrangement joins TRBV28 to TRBJ2-5; D may be TRBD2 (7 bases). The germline V gene encodes CDR1 MDHEN and CDR2 SYDVKM. The CDR3 has 15 residues. V was pared by 5 bases and J by 5 bases, with 18 bases between. CDR3 region: CASSGGAKGGETQYF. Written as DNA, the CDR3 is TGTGCCAGCAGTGGGGGGGCCAAGGGCGGTGAGACCCAGTACTTC.

The rearrangement uses TRBV5-1 and TRBJ2-7; tentatively, D is TRBD1 (6 bases). Trimming took off 0 bases at V and 6 bases at J, with 10 bases between the two ends. Germline CDR1 is SGHRS and CDR2 is YFSETQ. The CDR3 totals 13 residues. CDR3 residues: CASSLARGSEQYF. In DNA, the CDR3 is TGCGCCAGCAGCTTGGCCAGGGGCAGCGAGCAGTACTTC.

The chain is built from TRBV4-3 and TRBJ2-1; TRBD1 matches 8 bases. Trimming cost V 4 bases and J 1 base; bases outside gene matches: 6. CDR3 length equals 16 residues. Germline V CDR1 and CDR2: LGHNA, YSLEER. The CDR3, as DNA: TGCGCCAGCAGCCCGACGGGACAGGTTTCCTACAATGAGCAGTTCTTC. It translates to CASSPTGQVSYNEQFF.

The gene calls are TRBV7-3 and TRBJ2-7, with D possibly being TRBD2 (6 bases). Trimming took off 5 bases at V and 3 bases at J, with 11 bases between the two ends. The CDR3 length is 13 residues. Per the germline V gene, CDR1 is SGHTA and CDR2 is FQGTGA. The CDR3 is CASSRKAGYEQYF. The CDR3 DNA sequence: TGTGCCAGCAGCCGTAAAGCGGGCTACGAGCAGTACTTC.

V usage is TRBV10-3 and J usage is TRBJ2-3, with 9 bases lining up with TRBD2. From germline, CDR1 is ENHRY and CDR2 SYGVKD. The V gene end was trimmed by 3 bases and the J gene end by 3 bases; junction bases not matched to a gene: 4. This CDR3 is 15 amino acids long. CDR3 loop: CAISDPTSGTDTQYF. The DNA for the CDR3 is TGTGCCATCAGTGACCCAACTAGCGGGACAGATACGCAGTATTTT.

This chain joins TRBV28 and TRBJ2-5; 7 nucleotides align to TRBD2. Trimming at V came to 4 bases and at J to 5 bases, leaving 16 bases not matched to a gene. The CDR3 length is 17 residues. Germline values: CDR1 MDHEN, CDR2 SYDVKM. This CDR3 reads CASSSTLTGRWSETQYF. CDR3 DNA sequence: TGTGCCAGCAGTTCGACCCTGACCGGGAGGTGGTCGGAGACCCAGTACTTC. The full variable domain, its missing parts supplied by reference TRBV28 and TRBJ2-5, is DVKVTQSSRYLVKRTGEKVFLECVQDMDHENMFWYRQDPGLGLRLIYFSYDVKMKEKGDIPEGYSVSREKKERFSLILESASTNQTSMYLCASSSTLTGRWSETQYFGPGTRLLVL.

V gene TRBV4-2 combines with J gene TRBJ2-2; 7 bases are shared with TRBD2. Germline assignment: CDR1 LGHNA and CDR2 YNFKEQ. J lost 7 bases, V lost 1 base, and 6 bases had no gene match. The CDR3 extends over 15 amino acids. For the CDR3, the DNA is TGTGCCAGCAGCCAAGGCGGACTAGTTAGCGGGGAGCTGTTTTTT. Protein product: CASSQGGLVSGELFF.

The chain is built from TRBV5-1 and TRBJ1-2; unclear D gene. The CDR3 has 14 amino acids. Germline V lookup: CDR1 SGHRS, CDR2 YFSETQ. V dropped 3 bases and J dropped 5 bases, with 14 bases sitting between them. The DNA of the CDR3 is TGCGCCAGCAGCTCGGGGAGAGTACGGTATGGCTACACCTTC. Translating it yields CASSSGRVRYGYTF.